The subject of this entry is one T cell receptor beta chain. This clonotype was seen repeatedly, ten times or more. Its antigen is not yet known. The record has no base qualities; no much larger clone is one base away. These data come from a study of Graves' ophthalmopathy and Graves' hyperthyroidism (dated by TCRdb to the late 2010s). Broadly, across the study: Peripheral blood was collected before any treatment was given, at the time of initial diagnosis. The study used TCR beta repertoire signatures to distinguish Graves' ophthalmopathy from Graves' hyperthyroidism and to predict progression to ophthalmopathy. In total, 120 to 150 blood samples were TCR-sequenced: roughly 45 ophthalmopathy, roughly 77 hyperthyroidism and roughly 17 hyperthyroidism-to-ophthalmopathy patients. To explore V-J signatures that separate ophthalmopathy from hyperthyroidism, a discovery set of about 98 patients was enrolled, consisting of about 45 with ophthalmopathy and under 65 with stable hyperthyroidism. The independent validation cohort included about 19 hyperthyroidism patients plus 17 patients who later progressed from hyperthyroidism to ophthalmopathy. In five to seven hyperthyroidism patients, T-cell repertoires of thyroid tissue and blood were compared. After sampling, hyperthyroidism patients received methimazole starting at 30 mg daily, and ophthalmopathy patients received high-dose intravenous methylprednisolone. The roughly 94 discovery patients were randomly divided into training and test sets at a 7:3 ratio. The full study reports these points: Sample size was not statistically predetermined, and group allocation was not concealed from the investigators. Most of the expanded thyroid clonotypes with a frequency above 0.001 were also detected in blood, and it was suggested that the thyroid immune response may be reflected by blood repertoires. In cross-validation, the 13-signature model distinguished ophthalmopathy from stable hyperthyroidism with approximately 85% sensitivity and approximately 81% specificity, and in the test set the corresponding values were about 80% and 75%. In validation, the model predicted ophthalmopathy progression with 55% to 71% sensitivity and less than 80% specificity; roughly 11 predicted patients were CT-confirmed with GO in a median of about 6.2 months.

For repertoire sequencing, the TCR beta CDR3 regions were amplified from RNA transcripts. A first-round RT-PCR used HTBI primers with the Qiagen OneStep RT-PCR kit, followed by a second-round multiplex PCR, size selection and purification. Libraries were sequenced on an Illumina HiSeq2000 using paired-end 100 bp reads. Per the original workflow: SOAPnuke was used to process the reads, throwing out any read that had adapters, had uncalled bases, had a mean Phred below 15, or lacked an exact constant-primer or identifier match. COPE v1.2.5 was used to merge the high-quality paired reads. Clonotypes were defined as unique nucleotide sequences and were aligned to IMGT TRB V, D and J references using MiTCR v1.1. Only V-J combinations with frequency above 0.0001 were analysed, covering over 98% of repertoires. For each V-J combination, a TCR clonal expansion and chaos score was defined as F50 clonal expansion divided by the chaos observed in the TCRdist matrix. Welch's t-statistics and random forest were used to narrow the features down to approximately twelve V-J combinations, which were then fed into a naive Bayes classifier. Thyroid-blood repertoire similarity was quantified with the Morisita-Horn index. TCRdb redid the processing of the public reads, applying fastp at Q25 and MiXCR, and retained in-frame beta chains. Identical CDR3 proteins give one entry, which carries the most common genes and DNA. TCRdb, rather than the study authors, made the V and J calls. This sample comprises approximately 480,000 distinct CDR3 sequences, about an eighth of them detected only once. Roughly 10% of the sample goes to the ten largest clones.

The ophthalmopathy patients had moderately to severely active disease, with a Clinical Activity Score of 3 or higher, a NOSPECS grade of 4 or higher, and a disease duration of less than 3 months. Patients with other autoimmune diseases, uncontrolled infections, pregnancy or lactation were excluded. Diagnosis relied on clinical symptoms, serum thyroxine, TRAb, thyroid ultrasound and orbital computed tomography. Using Ficoll-Paque density gradient centrifugation, PBMCs were isolated from about 9.4 ml of fresh peripheral blood. Total RNA was extracted using Trizol reagent, and RNA quality was checked on an Agilent 2100 Bioanalyzer. The germline V gene provides CDR1 SQVTM and CDR2 ANQGSEA. V drops 8 bases and J drops 3 bases, leaving 16 bases in between. The CDR3 has 13 amino acids, counting the end cysteine and phenylalanine. The DNA shown is the 39-base CDR3, in frame from base 1.

Sequenced input: blood. This receptor was taken from a woman aged 25 to 45 with Graves' ophthalmopathy. Donor details come from another sample of the same person, matched by shared clones. The rearranged chain carries TRBV29-1 and TRBJ1-1, with no D gene named confidently. The DNA sequence is TGCAGCCCTCGTGCAGGCACCCACACTGAAGCTTTCTTT. It translates to CSPRAGTHTEAFF.